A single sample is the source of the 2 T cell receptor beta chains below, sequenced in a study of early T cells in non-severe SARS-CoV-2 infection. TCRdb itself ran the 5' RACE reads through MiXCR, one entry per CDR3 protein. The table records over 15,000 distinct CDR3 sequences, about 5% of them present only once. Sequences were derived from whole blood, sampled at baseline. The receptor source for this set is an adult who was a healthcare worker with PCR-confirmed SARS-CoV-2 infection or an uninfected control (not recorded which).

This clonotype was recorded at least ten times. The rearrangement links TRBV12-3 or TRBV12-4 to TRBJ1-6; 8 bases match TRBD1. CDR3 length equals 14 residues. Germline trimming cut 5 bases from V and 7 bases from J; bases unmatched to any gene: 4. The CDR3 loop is CASSPGQGNSPLHF. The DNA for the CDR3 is TGTGCCAGCAGTCCTGGACAGGGCAATTCACCCCTCCACTTT.

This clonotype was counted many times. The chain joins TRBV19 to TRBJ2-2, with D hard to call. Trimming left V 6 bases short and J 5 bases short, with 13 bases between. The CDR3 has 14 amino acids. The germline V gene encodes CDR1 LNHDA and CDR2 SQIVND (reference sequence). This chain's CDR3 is CASRNVLETGELFF. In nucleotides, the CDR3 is TGTGCCAGTAGAAACGTGCTGGAGACCGGGGAGCTGTTTTTT.